The entry below describes one T cell receptor beta chain. The sample belongs to a study of blood T cell repertoires in COVID-19. Background on the study: Sources were T cells, B-cell-depleted T cells, or PBMCs; the material itself was cDNA or gDNA.

Libraries were prepared by immunoSEQ multiplex PCR; TCRdb keeps only in-frame clonotypes and omits some of them. The profile shows fewer than 250,000 clones, around 90% of them singletons. The sample was PBMCs or T cells enriched from blood (not recorded which). The receptor's source is a woman aged 50 to 60 with acute COVID-19.

Here the CDR3 reads CASSWQERINEQFF. CDR3 DNA: TGTGCCAGCAGTTGGCAGGAGCGGATCAATGAGCAGTTCTTC. The rearrangement uses TRBV28 and TRBJ2-1, with D possibly matching TRBD2 (5 bases). Per germline, CDR1 MDHEN and CDR2 SYDVKM. V lost 4 bases to trimming and J lost 6 bases, with 13 bases between them. The CDR3 covers 14 residues.